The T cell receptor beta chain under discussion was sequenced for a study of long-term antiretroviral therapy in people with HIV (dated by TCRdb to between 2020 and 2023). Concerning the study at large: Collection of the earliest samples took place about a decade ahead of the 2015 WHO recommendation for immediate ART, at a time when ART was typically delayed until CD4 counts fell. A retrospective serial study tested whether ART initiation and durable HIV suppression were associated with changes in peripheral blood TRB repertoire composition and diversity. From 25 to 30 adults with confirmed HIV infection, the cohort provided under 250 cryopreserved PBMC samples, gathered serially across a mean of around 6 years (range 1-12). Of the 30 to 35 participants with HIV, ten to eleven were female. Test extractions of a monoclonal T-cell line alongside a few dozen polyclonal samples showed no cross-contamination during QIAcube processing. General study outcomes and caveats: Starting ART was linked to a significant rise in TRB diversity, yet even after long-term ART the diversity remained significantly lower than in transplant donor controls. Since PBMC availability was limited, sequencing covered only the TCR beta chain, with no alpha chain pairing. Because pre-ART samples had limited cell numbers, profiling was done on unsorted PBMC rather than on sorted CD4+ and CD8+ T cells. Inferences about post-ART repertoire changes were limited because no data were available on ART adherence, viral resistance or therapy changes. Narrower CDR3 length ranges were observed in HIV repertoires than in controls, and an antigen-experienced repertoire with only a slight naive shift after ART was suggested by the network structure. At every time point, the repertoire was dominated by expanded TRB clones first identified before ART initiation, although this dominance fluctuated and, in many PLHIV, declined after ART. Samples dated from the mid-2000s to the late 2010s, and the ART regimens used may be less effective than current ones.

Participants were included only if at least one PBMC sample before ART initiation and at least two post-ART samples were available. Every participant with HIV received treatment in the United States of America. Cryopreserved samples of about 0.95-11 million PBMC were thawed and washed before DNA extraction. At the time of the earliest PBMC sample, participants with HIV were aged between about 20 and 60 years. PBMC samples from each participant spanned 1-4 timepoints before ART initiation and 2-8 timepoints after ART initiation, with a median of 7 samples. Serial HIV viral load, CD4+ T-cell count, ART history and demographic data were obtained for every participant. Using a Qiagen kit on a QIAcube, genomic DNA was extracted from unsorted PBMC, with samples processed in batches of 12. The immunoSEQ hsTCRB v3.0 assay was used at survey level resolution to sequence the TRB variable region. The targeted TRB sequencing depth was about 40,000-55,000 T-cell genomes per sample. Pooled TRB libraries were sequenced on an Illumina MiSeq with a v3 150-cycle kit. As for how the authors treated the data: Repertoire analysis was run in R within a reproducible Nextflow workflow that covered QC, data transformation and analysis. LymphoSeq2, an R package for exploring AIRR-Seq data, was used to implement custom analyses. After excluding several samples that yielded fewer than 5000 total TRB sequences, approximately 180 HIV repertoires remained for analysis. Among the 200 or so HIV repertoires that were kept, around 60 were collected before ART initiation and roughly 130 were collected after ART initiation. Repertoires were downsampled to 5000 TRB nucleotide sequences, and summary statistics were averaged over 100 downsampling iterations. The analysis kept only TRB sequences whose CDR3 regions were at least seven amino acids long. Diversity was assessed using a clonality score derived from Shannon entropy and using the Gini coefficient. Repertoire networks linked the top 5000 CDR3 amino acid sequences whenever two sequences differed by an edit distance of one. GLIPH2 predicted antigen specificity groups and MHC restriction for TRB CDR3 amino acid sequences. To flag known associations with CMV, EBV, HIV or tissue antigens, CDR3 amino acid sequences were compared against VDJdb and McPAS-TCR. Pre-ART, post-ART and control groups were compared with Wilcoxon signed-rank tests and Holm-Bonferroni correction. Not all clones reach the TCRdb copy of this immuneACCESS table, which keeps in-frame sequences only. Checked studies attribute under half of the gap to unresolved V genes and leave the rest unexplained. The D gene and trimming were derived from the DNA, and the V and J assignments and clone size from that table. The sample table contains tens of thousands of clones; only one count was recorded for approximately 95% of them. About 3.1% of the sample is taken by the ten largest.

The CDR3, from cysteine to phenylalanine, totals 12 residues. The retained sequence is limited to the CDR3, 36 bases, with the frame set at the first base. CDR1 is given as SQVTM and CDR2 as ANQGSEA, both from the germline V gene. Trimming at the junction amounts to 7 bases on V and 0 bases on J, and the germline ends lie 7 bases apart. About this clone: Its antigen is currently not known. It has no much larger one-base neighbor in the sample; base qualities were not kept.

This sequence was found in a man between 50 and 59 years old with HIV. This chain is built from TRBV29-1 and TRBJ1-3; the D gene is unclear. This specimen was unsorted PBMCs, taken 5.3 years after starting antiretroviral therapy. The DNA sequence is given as TGCAGCGCCGGGATCTCTGGAAACACCATATATTTT. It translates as CSAGISGNTIYF.